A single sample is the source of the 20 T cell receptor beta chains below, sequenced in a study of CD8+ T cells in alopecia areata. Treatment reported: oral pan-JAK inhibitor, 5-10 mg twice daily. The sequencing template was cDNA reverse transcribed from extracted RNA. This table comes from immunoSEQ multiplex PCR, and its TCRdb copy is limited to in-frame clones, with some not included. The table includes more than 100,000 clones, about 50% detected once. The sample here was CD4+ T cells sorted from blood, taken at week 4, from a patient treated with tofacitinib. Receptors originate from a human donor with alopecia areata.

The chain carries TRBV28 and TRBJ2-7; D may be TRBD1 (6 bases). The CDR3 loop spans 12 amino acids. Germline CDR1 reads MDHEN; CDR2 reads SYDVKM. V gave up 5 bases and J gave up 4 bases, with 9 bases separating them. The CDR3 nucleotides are TGTGCCAGCAGTCCCCAGGGGTACGAGCAGTACTTC. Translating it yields CASSPQGYEQYF.

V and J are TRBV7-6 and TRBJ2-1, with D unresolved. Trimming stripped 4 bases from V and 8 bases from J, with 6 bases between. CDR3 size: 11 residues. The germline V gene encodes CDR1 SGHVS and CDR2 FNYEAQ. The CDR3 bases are TGTGCCAGCAGCTATGCTGATGAGCAGTTCTTC. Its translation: CASSYADEQFF.

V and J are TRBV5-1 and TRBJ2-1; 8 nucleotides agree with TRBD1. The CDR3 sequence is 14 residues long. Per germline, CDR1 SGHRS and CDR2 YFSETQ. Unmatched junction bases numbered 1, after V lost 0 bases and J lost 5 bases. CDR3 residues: CASSLAGQDNEQFF. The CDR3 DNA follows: TGCGCCAGCAGCTTGGCGGGACAGGACAATGAGCAGTTCTTC.

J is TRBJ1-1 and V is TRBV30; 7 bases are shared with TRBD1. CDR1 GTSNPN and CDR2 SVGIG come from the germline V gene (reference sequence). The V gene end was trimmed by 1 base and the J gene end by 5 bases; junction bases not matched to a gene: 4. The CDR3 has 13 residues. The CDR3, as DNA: TGTGCCTGGAGTGGACAGGGCGGGACTGAAGCTTTCTTT. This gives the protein CAWSGQGGTEAFF.

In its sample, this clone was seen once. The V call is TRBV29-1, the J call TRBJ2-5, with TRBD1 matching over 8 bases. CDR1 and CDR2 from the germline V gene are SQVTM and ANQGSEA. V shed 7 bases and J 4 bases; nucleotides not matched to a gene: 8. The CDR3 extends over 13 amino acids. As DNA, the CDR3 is TGCAGCGCCGGCAGGGGGCGAGGAGAGACCCAGTACTTC. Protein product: CSAGRGRGETQYF.

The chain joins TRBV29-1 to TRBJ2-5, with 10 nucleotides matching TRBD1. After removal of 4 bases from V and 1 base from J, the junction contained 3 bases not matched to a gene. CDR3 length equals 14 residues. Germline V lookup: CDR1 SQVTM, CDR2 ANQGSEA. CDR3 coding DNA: TGCAGCGTTGGCCGGGACAGGGGCCAAGAGACCCAGTACTTC. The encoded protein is CSVGRDRGQETQYF.

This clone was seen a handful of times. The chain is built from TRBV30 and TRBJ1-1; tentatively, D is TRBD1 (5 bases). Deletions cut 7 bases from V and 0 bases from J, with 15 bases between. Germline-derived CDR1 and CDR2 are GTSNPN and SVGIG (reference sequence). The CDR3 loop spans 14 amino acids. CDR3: CASKRAGLNTEAFF. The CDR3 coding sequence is TGTGCCTCGAAACGGGCAGGGTTGAACACTGAAGCTTTCTTT.

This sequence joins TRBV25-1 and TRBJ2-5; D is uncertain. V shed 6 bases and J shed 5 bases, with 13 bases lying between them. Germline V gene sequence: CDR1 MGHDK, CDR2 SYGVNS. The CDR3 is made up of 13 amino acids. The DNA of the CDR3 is TGTGCCAGCAGCCTACCCCGTAGGGAGACCCAGTACTTC. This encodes CASSLPRRETQYF.

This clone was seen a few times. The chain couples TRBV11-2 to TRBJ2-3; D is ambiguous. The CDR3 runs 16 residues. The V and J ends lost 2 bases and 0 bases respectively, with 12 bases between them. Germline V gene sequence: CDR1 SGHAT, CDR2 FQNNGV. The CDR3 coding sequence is TGTGCCAGCAGCTTATCAGCGAGGTCTAGCACAGATACGCAGTATTTT. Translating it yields CASSLSARSSTDTQYF.

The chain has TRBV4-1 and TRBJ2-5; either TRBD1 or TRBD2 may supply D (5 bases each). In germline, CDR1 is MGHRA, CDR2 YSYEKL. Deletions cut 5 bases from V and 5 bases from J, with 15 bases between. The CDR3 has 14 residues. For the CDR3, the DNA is TGCGCCAGCAGCTACACCGGGACGGAGGAGACCCAGTACTTC. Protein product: CASSYTGTEETQYF.

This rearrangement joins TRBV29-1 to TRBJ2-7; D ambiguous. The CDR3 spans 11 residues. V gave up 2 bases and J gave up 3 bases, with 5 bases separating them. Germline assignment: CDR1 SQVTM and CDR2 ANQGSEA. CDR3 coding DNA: TGCAGCGTTGAAACGGGCTACGAGCAGTACTTC. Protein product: CSVETGYEQYF.

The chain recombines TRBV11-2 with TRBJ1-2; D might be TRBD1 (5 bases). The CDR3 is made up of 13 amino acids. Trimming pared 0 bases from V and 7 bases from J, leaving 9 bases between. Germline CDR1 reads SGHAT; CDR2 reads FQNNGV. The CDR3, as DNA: TGTGCCAGCAGCTTAGAGCGGGGCATTGGCTACACCTTC. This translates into CASSLERGIGYTF.

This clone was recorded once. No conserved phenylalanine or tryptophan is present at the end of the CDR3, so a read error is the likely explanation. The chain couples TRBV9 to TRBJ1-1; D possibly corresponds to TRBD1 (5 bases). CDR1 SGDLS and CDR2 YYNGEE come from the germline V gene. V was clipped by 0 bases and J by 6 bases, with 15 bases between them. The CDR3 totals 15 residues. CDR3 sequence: CASSVDPGHRPEAFL. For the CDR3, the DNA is TGTGCCAGCAGCGTAGATCCGGGGCATCGACCTGAAGCTTTCCTT.

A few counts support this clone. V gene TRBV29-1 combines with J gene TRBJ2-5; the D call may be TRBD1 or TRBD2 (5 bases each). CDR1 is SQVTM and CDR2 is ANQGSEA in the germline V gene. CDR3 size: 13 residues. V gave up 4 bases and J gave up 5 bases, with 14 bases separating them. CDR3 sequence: CSVARGREETQYF. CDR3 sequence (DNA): TGCAGCGTTGCCCGGGGCAGGGAGGAGACCCAGTACTTC.

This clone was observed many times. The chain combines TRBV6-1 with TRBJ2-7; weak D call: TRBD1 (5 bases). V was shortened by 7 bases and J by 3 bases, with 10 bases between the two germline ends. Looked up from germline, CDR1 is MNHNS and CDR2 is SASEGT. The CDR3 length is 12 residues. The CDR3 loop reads CASKAGNYEQYF. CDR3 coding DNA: TGTGCCAGCAAGGCAGGGAACTACGAGCAGTACTTC.

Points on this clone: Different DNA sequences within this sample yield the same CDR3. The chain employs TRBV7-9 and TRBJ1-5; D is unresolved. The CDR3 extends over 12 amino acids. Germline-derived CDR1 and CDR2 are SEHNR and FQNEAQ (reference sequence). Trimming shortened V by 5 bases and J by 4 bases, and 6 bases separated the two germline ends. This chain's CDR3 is CASSLDNQPQHF. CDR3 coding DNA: TGTGCCAGCAGCCTAGATAATCAGCCCCAGCATTTT.

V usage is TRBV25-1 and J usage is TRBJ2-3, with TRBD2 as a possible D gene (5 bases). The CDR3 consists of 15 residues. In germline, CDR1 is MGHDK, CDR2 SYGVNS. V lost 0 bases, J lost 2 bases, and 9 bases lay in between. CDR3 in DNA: TGTGCCAGCAGTGAATACGGCGGGTTCACAGATACGCAGTATTTT. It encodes CASSEYGGFTDTQYF.

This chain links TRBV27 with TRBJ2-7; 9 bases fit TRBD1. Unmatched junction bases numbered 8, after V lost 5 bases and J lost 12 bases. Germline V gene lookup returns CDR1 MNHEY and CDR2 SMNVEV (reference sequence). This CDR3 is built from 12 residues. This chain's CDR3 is CASSTNRGQMYF. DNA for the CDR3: TGTGCCAGCAGTACCAACAGGGGGCAGATGTACTTC.

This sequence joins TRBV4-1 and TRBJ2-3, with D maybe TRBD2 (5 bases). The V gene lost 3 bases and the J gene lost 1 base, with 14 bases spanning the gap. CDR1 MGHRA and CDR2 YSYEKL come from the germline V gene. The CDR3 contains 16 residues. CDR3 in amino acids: CASSQIQTGGTDTQYF. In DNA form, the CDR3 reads TGCGCCAGCAGCCAGATCCAGACCGGGGGCACAGATACGCAGTATTTT.

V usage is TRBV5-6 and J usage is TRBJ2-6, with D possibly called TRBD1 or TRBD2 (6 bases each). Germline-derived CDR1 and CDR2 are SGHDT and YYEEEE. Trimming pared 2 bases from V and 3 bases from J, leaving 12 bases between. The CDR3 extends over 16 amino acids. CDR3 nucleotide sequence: TGTGCCAGCAGCTTAAGGGGGGCGCATGGGGCCAACGTCCTGACTTTC. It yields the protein CASSLRGAHGANVLTF.